The 8 T cell receptor beta chains listed next were all sequenced from one sample in a study of blood T cell repertoires in COVID-19. Assay used: immunoSEQ multiplex PCR; TCRdb lists only in-frame clones, some missing. The data show 300,000 to 400,000 clones, around 89% seen once. The source material was PBMCs or T cells enriched from blood (not recorded which). Receptor source: a woman in her thirties with acute COVID-19.

The CDR3 spells CASTTSGVNYNEQFF. In DNA form, the CDR3 reads TGTGCCAGCACGACTAGCGGGGTCAACTACAATGAGCAGTTCTTC. V is TRBV9 and J is TRBJ2-1; 11 nucleotides line up with TRBD2. The V and J ends lost 6 bases and 3 bases, in that order; junction bases with no gene match: 5. CDR1 and CDR2 from the germline V gene are SGDLS and YYNGEE. The CDR3 totals 15 residues. Combining the CDR3 with reference TRBV9 and TRBJ2-1 gives the whole variable domain DSGVTQTPKHLITATGQRVTLRCSPRSGDLSVYWYQQSLDQGLQFLIQYYNGEERAKGNILERFSAQQFPDLHSELNLSSLELGDSALYFCASTTSGVNYNEQFFGPGTRLTVL.

This clone was picked up a small number of times. The chain recombines TRBV7-9 with TRBJ2-7; D not resolved. Germline CDR1 and CDR2: SEHNR and FQNEAQ (reference sequence). The CDR3 runs 14 residues. Trimming shortened V by 5 bases and J by 12 bases, and 23 bases separated the two germline ends. As DNA, the CDR3 is TGTGCCAGCAGCCATGGGCTTAAACCTTCCTACTTGTACTTC. Amino acids: CASSHGLKPSYLYF.

The chain employs TRBV30 and TRBJ1-5; 7 positions agree with TRBD1. The CDR3 spans 14 residues. Trimming took 1 base from V and 4 from J; bases not matched to a gene: 4. CDR1 GTSNPN and CDR2 SVGIG come from the germline V gene (reference sequence). The CDR3 DNA reads as TGTGCCTGGAGTGACCGGGACAGTAATCAGCCCCAGCATTTT. Encoded protein: CAWSDRDSNQPQHF.

The chain combines TRBV9 with TRBJ2-2, with D perhaps TRBD1 (5 bases). Trimming removed 0 bases at V and 2 bases at J, with 11 bases between. The CDR3 covers 16 residues. CDR1 and CDR2 (germline): SGDLS, YYNGEE. The CDR3 DNA sequence: TGTGCCAGCAGCGTAGAGGGCAGGGTCAACACCGGGGAGCTGTTTTTT. Protein product: CASSVEGRVNTGELFF.

This clone was detected only a few times. CDR3 DNA sequence: TGCAGTGCGTTGACAGGCGGCGGCTACACCTTC. This encodes CSALTGGGYTF. This sequence joins TRBV20-1 and TRBJ1-2, with D possibly being TRBD1 (6 bases). The CDR3 has 11 amino acids. Trimming removed 6 bases at V and 8 bases at J, with 13 bases between. The germline CDR1 and CDR2 sequences are DFQATT and SNEGSKA (reference sequence).

V is TRBV2 and J is TRBJ1-2; D is ambiguous. Looked up from germline, CDR1 is SNHLY and CDR2 is FYNNEI. V gave up 6 bases and J gave up 4 bases, with 12 bases separating them. This CDR3 contains 13 residues. The CDR3 DNA sequence: TGTGCCAGCAGCCTTCGGACTTCCTATGGCTACACCTTC. As protein: CASSLRTSYGYTF.

The chain is built from TRBV19 and TRBJ1-5; D is perhaps TRBD1 (5 bases). V lost 7 bases, J lost 3 bases, and 16 bases lay in between. Germline V gives CDR1 LNHDA, CDR2 SQIVND (reference sequence). CDR3 length: 15 residues. The CDR3 loop reads CASNDGRASNQPQHF. The CDR3 DNA is TGTGCCAGTAATGATGGCAGGGCTTCCAATCAGCCCCAGCATTTT.

This chain links TRBV4-1 with TRBJ2-2; 13 bases line up with TRBD2. CDR3 length: 14 residues. J was trimmed by 7 bases and V by 10 bases; bases with no gene match: 6. Per germline, CDR1 MGHRA and CDR2 YSYEKL. As DNA, the CDR3 is TGCGCCAACCCGGGACTAGCGGGGTTCGGGGAGCTGTTTTTT. Translating gives CANPGLAGFGELFF.